This TCR beta chain is drawn from a study of blood T cells in healthy people across ages. General study findings and limits: Long-lived and aged donors differed, with more naive CD4+ cells and higher diversity in the long-lived.

Through a sample-barcoded 5' primer and a J-beta primer mix, a second PCR was run for roughly 6 to 11 cycles. TCRdb re-analysed the 5' RACE reads in MiXCR, keeping a single row per CDR3 protein. The sample has fewer than 750,000 distinct CDR3 sequences; about 45% are singletons. In regard to this clonotype: Its antigen is not known.

Source material: blood. This receptor was identified in a man at least 80 years old in good health.

CDR3 bases: TGCAGTGCTAGTGGGACAGCCCTCACTCGCGATGAGCAGTTCTTC. Translating it yields CSASGTALTRDEQFF. The V gene is TRBV20-1, the J gene TRBJ2-1, with 7 positions matching TRBD1. CDR1 DFQATT and CDR2 SNEGSKA come from the germline V gene (reference sequence). The CDR3 runs to 15 residues. After removal of 3 bases from V and 8 bases from J, the junction contained 13 bases not matched to a gene.